This note documents a single T cell receptor beta chain sequence. This entry comes from a study of technical replicates of blood from a few donors. Sequencing was performed with immunoSEQ multiplex PCR; in TCRdb, only in-frame clones are kept and a portion is missing. The sample has 70,000 to 75,000 clones; 95% are singletons. The V segment lost 5 bases and the J segment 5 bases; nucleotides outside the gene matches: 5. The CDR3 runs 15 residues. Germline V gene sequence: CDR1 MGHRA, CDR2 YSYEKL. The sequenced material came from T cells isolated from PBMCs. The receptor was isolated from a human donor in good health. V and J are TRBV4-1 and TRBJ2-2, with TRBD1 matching over 10 bases. The CDR3 loop reads CASSSGQGETGELFF. The CDR3, as DNA: TGCGCCAGCAGCTCCGGACAGGGGGAGACCGGGGAGCTGTTTTTT.